This T cell receptor beta chain emerged from a study of CD8 T cells in acute hepatitis C reinfection. The wider study: CD8+ T cells recognizing the HCV NS3-1073 epitope were profiled acutely and after viral clearance. Acute samples came within 168 days of estimated infection.

As to time point: acute HCV infection, within 168 days of estimated infection date. No in vitro expansion preceded sequencing of these hepatitis C virus-specific cells, which were studied ex vivo. Study outcomes and limitations: Regardless of outcome, around 13 public clonotypes appeared, one using V04-02/J02-02. TRBV04 and TRBV06 were preferentially used in all groups, not explained by naive pool overrepresentation.

Sequenced by immunoSEQ multiplex PCR; TCRdb stores in-frame clones only, minus some. The data show about 200 clones, with 65% seen just once and around 20% held by the top ten. With 2 bases clipped from V and 4 bases from J, the junction kept 6 bases outside the gene matches. The CDR3 sequence is 17 residues long. From germline, CDR1 is LGHNA and CDR2 YNFKEQ. V is TRBV4-2 and J is TRBJ2-3, with TRBD2 matching 13 bases. Material: HCV NS3-1073 tetramer-sorted CD8+ T cells from PBMCs, obtained during acute infection. This sequence was found in a man aged 35 to 55 with chronic hepatitis C. CDR3: CASSQTQTSGRPDTQYF. The CDR3, as DNA: TGTGCCAGCAGCCAAACCCAGACTAGCGGGAGGCCAGATACGCAGTATTTT.